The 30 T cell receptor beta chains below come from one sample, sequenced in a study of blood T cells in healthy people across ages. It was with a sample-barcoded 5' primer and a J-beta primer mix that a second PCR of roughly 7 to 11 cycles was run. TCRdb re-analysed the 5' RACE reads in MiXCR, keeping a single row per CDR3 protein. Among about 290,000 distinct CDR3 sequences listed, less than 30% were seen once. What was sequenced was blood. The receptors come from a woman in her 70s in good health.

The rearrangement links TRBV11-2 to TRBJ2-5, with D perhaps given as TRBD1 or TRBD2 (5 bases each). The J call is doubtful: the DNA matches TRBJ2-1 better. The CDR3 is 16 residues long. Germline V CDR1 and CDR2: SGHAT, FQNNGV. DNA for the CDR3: TGTGCCAGCAGCCGAGGGCGACAGTCCTTAAACAATGAGCAGTTCTTC. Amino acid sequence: CASSRGRQSLNNEQFF.

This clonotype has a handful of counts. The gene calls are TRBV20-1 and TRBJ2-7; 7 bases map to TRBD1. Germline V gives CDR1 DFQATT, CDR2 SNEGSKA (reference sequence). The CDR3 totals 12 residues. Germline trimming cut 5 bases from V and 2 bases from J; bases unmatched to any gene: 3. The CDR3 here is CSARDSTYEQYF. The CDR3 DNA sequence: TGCAGTGCTCGGGACAGTACCTACGAGCAGTACTTC.

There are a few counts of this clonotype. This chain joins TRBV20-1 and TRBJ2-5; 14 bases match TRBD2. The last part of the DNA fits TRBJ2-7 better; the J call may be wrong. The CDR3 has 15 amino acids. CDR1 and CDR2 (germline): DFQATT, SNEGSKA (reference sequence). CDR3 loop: CSATRLAGGSFEQYF. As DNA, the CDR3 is TGCAGTGCTACCCGACTAGCGGGAGGGTCGTTCGAGCAGTACTTC.

CDR3 residues: CASSTLPRQGNNEQFF. The DNA of the CDR3 is TGTGCCAGCAGTACCCTACCGAGACAGGGAAACAATGAGCAGTTCTTC. This chain connects TRBV28 to TRBJ2-1; 7 positions match TRBD1. The V segment lost 5 bases and the J segment 5 bases; nucleotides outside the gene matches: 12. The CDR3 sequence is 16 residues long. Germline assignment: CDR1 MDHEN and CDR2 SYDVKM.

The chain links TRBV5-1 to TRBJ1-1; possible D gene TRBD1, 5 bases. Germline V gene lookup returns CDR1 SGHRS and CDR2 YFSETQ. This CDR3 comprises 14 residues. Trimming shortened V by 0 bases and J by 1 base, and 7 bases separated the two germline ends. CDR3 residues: CASSLEGPNTEAFF. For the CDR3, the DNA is TGCGCCAGCAGCTTGGAGGGGCCGAACACTGAAGCTTTCTTT.

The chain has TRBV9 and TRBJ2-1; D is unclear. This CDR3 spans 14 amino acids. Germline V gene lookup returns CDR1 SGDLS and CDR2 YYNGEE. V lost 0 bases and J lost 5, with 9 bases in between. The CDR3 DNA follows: TGTGCCAGCAGCGTAGCTACTTCACACAATGAGCAGTTCTTC. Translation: CASSVATSHNEQFF.

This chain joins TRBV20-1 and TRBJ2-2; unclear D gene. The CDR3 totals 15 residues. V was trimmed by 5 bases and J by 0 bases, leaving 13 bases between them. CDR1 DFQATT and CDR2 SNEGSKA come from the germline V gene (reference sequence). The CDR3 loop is CSAGNPLTNTGELFF. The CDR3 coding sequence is TGCAGTGCTGGAAACCCTTTAACGAACACCGGGGAGCTGTTTTTT.

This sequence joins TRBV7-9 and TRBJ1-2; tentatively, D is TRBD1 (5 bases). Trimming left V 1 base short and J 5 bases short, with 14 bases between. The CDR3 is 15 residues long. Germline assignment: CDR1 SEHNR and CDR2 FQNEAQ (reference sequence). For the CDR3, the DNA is TGTGCCAGCAGCTTAGTGGGACTCAGCCCATATGGCTACACCTTC. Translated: CASSLVGLSPYGYTF. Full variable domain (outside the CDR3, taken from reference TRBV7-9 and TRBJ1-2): DTGVSQNPRHKITKRGQNVTFRCDPISEHNRLYWYRQTLGQGPEFLTYFQNEAQLEKSRLLSDRFSAERPKGSFSTLEIQRTEQGDSAMYLCASSLVGLSPYGYTFGSGTRLTVV.

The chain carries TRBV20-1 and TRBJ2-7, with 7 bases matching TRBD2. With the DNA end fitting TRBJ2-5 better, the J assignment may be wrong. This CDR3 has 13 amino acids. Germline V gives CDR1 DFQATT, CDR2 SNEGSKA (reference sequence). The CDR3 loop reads CSAREGGQETQYF. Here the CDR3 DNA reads TGCAGTGCTAGAGAGGGAGGGCAAGAGACCCAGTACTTC.

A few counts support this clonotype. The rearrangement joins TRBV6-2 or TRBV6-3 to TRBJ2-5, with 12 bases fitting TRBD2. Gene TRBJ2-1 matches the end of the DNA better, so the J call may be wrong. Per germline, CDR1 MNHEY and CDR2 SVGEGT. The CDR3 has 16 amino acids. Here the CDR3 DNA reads TGTGCCAGCAGACAGGCCGGGACTAGCGGGTACAATGAGCAGTTCTTC. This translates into CASRQAGTSGYNEQFF.

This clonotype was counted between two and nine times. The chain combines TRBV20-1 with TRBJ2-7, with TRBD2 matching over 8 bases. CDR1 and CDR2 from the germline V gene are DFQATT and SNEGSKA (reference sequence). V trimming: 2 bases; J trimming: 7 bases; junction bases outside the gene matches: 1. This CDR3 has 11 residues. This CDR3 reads CSARPGGEQYF. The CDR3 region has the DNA TGCAGTGCTAGACCGGGGGGGGAGCAGTACTTC.

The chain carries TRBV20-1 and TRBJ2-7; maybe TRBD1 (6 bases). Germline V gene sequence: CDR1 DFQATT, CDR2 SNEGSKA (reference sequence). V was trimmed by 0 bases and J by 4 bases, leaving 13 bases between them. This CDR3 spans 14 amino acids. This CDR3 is CSARETGKEYEQYF. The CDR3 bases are TGCAGTGCTAGAGAAACAGGGAAGGAATACGAGCAGTACTTC.

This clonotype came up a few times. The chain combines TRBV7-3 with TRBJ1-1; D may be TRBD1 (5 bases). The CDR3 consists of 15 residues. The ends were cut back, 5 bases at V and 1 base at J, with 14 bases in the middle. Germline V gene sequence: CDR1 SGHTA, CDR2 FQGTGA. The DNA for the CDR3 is TGTGCCAGCAGCCCAGCGGGACCCCAGAACACTGAAGCTTTCTTT. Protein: CASSPAGPQNTEAFF.

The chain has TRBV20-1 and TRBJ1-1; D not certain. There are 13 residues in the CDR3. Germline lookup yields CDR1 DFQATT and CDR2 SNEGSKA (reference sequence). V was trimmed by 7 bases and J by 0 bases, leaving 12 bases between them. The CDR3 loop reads CSVVWEMNTEAFF. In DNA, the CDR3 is TGCAGTGTAGTCTGGGAAATGAACACTGAAGCTTTCTTT.

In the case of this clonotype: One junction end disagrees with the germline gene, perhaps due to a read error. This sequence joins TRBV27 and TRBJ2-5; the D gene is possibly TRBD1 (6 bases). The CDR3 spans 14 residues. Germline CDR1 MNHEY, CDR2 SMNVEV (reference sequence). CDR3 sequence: CACSPGVLGKTQYF. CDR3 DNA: TGTGCCTGCAGCCCAGGGGTCCTTGGAAAGACCCAGTACTTT.

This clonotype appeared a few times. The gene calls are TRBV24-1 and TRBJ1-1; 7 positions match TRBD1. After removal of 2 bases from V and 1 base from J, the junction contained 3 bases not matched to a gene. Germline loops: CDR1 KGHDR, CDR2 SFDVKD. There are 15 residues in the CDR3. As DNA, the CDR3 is TGTGCCACCAGTGATTCACAGGGGTGGAACACTGAAGCTTTCTTT. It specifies CATSDSQGWNTEAFF.

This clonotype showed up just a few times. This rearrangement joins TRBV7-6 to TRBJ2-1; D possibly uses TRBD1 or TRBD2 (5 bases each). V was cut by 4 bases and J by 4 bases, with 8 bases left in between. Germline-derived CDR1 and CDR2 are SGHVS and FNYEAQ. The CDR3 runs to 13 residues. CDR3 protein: CASSSGAYNEQFF. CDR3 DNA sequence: TGTGCCAGCAGCTCCGGGGCATACAATGAGCAGTTCTTC.

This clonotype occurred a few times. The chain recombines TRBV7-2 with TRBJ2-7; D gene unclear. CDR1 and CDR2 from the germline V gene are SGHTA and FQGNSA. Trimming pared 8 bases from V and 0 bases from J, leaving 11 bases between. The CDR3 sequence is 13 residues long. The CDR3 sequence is CASGLTTSYEQYF. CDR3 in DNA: TGTGCCAGCGGGTTAACCACCTCCTACGAGCAGTACTTC.

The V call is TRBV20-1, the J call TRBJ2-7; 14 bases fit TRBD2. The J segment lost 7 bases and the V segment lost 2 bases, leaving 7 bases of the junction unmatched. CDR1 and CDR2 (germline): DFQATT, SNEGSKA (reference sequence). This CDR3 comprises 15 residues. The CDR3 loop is CSARSGTSGSREQYF. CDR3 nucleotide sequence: TGCAGTGCTAGATCCGGGACTAGCGGGAGTCGGGAGCAGTACTTC.

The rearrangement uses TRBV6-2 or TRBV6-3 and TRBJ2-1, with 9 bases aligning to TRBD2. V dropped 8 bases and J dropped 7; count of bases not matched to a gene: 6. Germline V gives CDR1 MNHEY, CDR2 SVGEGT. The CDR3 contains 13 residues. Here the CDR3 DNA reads TGTGCCAGCGCCAGCGGGAGGTGGAATGAGCAGTTCTTC. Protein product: CASASGRWNEQFF.

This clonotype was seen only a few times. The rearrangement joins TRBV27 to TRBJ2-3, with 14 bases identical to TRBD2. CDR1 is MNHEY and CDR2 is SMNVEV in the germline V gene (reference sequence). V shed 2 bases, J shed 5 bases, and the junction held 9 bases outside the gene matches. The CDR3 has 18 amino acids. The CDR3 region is CASSLNPGTSGSRDTQYF. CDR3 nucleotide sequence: TGTGCCAGCAGTTTAAACCCCGGGACTAGCGGGAGTAGAGATACGCAGTATTTT.

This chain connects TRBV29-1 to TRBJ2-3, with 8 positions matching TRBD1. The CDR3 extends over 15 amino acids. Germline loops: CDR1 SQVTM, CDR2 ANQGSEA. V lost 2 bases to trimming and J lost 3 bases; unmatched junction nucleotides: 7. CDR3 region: CSVESWTGKTDTQYF. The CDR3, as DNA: TGCAGCGTTGAAAGTTGGACAGGGAAGACAGATACGCAGTATTTT.

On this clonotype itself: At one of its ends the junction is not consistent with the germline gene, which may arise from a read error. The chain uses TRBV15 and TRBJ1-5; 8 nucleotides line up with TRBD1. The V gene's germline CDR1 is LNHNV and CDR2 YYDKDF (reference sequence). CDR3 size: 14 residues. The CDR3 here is CATSRDRARRDRIF. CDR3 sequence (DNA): TGTGCCACCAGCAGAGATAGGGCGAGGAGGGACAGGATTTTT.

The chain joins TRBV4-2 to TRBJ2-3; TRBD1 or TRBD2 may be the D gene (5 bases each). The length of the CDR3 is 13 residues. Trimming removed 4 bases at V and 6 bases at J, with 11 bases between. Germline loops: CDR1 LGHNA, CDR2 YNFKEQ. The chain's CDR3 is CASSRGWGDTQYF. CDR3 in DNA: TGTGCCAGCAGCCGTGGTTGGGGGGATACGCAGTATTTT.

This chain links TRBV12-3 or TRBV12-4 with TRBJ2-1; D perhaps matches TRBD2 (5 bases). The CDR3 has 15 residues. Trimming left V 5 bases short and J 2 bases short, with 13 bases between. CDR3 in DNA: TGTGCCAGCAGTCATGGACTGCCAACCTACAATGAGCAGTTCTTC. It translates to CASSHGLPTYNEQFF.

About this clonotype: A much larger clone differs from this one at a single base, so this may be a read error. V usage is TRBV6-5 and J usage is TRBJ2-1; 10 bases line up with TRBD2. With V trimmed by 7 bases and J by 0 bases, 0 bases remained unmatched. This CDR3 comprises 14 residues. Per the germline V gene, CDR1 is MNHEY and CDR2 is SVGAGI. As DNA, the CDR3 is TGTGCCAGCACTAGCGGGAGCTCCTACAATGAGCAGTTCTTC. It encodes CASTSGSSYNEQFF.

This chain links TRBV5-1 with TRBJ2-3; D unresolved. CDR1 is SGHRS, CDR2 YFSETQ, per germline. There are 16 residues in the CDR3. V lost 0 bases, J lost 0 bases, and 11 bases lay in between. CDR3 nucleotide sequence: TGCGCCAGCAGCTTGGACAGCTACTCTAGCACAGATACGCAGTATTTT. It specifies CASSLDSYSSTDTQYF.

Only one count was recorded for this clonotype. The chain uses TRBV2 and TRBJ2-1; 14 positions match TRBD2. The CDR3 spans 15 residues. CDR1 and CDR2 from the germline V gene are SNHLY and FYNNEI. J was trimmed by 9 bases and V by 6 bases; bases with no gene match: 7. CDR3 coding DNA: TGTGCCAGCAGGGGCGGGACTAGCGGGAGTGGTGAGCAGTTCTTC. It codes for CASRGGTSGSGEQFF. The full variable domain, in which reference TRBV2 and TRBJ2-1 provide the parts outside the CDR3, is EPEVTQTPSHQVTQMGQEVILRCVPISNHLYFYWYRQILGQKVEFLVSFYNNEISEKSEIFDDQFSVERPDGSNFTLKIRSTKLEDSAMYFCASRGGTSGSGEQFFGPGTRLTVL.

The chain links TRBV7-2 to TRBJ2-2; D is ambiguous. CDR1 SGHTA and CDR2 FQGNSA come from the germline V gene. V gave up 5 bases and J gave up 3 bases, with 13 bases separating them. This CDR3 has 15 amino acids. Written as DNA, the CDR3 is TGTGCCAGCAGCCCGCGGCAGTCCTACACCGGGGAGCTGTTTTTT. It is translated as CASSPRQSYTGELFF.

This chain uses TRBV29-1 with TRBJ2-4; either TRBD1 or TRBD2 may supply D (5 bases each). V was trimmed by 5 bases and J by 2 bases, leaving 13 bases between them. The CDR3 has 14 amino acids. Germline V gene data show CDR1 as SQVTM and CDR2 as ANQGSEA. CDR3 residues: CSVYGGVSKNIQYF. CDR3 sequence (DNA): TGCAGCGTTTATGGGGGTGTTTCCAAAAACATTCAGTACTTC.